The 28 T cell receptor beta chains listed next were all sequenced from one sample in a study of blood T cell repertoires in COVID-19. Profiling relied on immunoSEQ multiplex PCR, and the TCRdb table lists in-frame clones only, not all of them. The data contain some 100,000 clones, 80% to 95% of them singletons. The sequenced material came from peripheral blood. These receptors all come from a man aged 70 or older with acute or convalescent COVID-19.

The V gene is TRBV5-8, the J gene TRBJ1-1; D perhaps matches TRBD1 (5 bases). The germline V and J ends were trimmed by 4 bases and 5 bases, with 9 bases remaining between them. CDR1 is SGHTS, CDR2 YDEGEE, per germline. The CDR3 length is 12 residues. The CDR3 reads CASSPGWTEAFF. Written as DNA, the CDR3 is TGTGCCAGCAGCCCAGGGTGGACTGAAGCTTTCTTT.

The chain has TRBV5-1 and TRBJ2-1, with D possibly being TRBD1 (6 bases). Looked up from germline, CDR1 is SGHRS and CDR2 is YFSETQ. V was trimmed by 4 bases and J by 2 bases, leaving 13 bases between them. The CDR3 length is 15 residues. The DNA for the CDR3 is TGCGCCAGCAGCGGTACAGGGTCCCCCTACAATGAGCAGTTCTTC. This encodes CASSGTGSPYNEQFF.

This sequence joins TRBV30 and TRBJ1-4, with D tentatively TRBD1 (6 bases). Trimming took off 0 bases at V and 7 bases at J, with 6 bases between the two ends. The V gene's germline CDR1 is GTSNPN and CDR2 SVGIG (reference sequence). This CDR3 is built from 12 residues. The CDR3, as DNA: TGTGCCTGGAGTGTACAGGGTGAAAAACTGTTTTTT. This codes for CAWSVQGEKLFF.

V and J are TRBV4-2 and TRBJ1-2; D call uncertain. The CDR3 extends over 12 amino acids. From germline, CDR1 is LGHNA and CDR2 YNFKEQ. The V and J ends lost 0 bases and 5 bases respectively, with 4 bases between them. The CDR3 DNA is TGTGCCAGCAGCCAAGACGCGTATGGCTACACCTTC. Its translation: CASSQDAYGYTF.

The chain is built from TRBV12-3 or TRBV12-4 and TRBJ1-2; TRBD1 agrees at 8 bases. After removal of 5 bases from V and 4 bases from J, the junction contained 3 bases not matched to a gene. The CDR3 consists of 13 residues. In DNA, the CDR3 is TGTGCCAGCAGTCCAGACAGGGGCTATGGCTACACCTTC. Translation: CASSPDRGYGYTF.

This clone was seen repeatedly, ten times or more. The rearrangement uses TRBV10-3 and TRBJ2-2, with TRBD2 identical over 10 bases. CDR1 is ENHRY and CDR2 is SYGVKD in the germline V gene. This CDR3 spans 16 amino acids. J lost 4 bases, V lost 6 bases, and 8 bases had no gene match. CDR3 in amino acids: CAIRPERGGGTGELFF. CDR3 nucleotide sequence: TGTGCCATCAGACCTGAGCGGGGGGGCGGCACCGGGGAGCTGTTTTTT.

This sequence joins TRBV15 and TRBJ2-5; TRBD2 matches at 10 bases. V lost 2 bases to trimming and J lost 7 bases; unmatched junction nucleotides: 13. The CDR3 has 17 amino acids. Germline V CDR1 and CDR2: LNHNV, YYDKDF (reference sequence). The CDR3 protein is CATSRRSGRVQLVTQYF. The CDR3 coding sequence is TGTGCCACCAGCAGACGGAGCGGGAGGGTCCAGTTAGTGACCCAGTACTTC.

The chain is built from TRBV7-9 and TRBJ1-4, with TRBD1 matching 7 bases. The CDR3 loop spans 15 amino acids. CDR1 is SEHNR and CDR2 is FQNEAQ in the germline V gene (reference sequence). The V gene end was trimmed by 2 bases and the J gene end by 8 bases; junction bases not matched to a gene: 8. The CDR3 is CASSLTTGNREKLFF. The DNA for the CDR3 is TGTGCCAGCAGCTTAACGACAGGGAATAGAGAAAAACTGTTTTTT.

The V call is TRBV6-2 or TRBV6-3, the J call TRBJ1-2; weak D call: TRBD1 (5 bases). Deletions cut 1 base from V and 2 bases from J, with 14 bases between. Germline V gene lookup returns CDR1 MNHEY and CDR2 SVGEGT. There are 16 residues in the CDR3. The CDR3 loop is CASSYFLGGVNYGYTF. CDR3 DNA sequence: TGTGCCAGCAGTTACTTCCTCGGGGGGGTAAACTATGGCTACACCTTC.

The V and J genes are TRBV6-5 and TRBJ2-7; 7 nucleotides align to TRBD2. There are 13 residues in the CDR3. V shed 5 bases and J 5 bases; nucleotides not matched to a gene: 6. Germline V gene sequence: CDR1 MNHEY, CDR2 SVGAGI. Here the CDR3 DNA reads TGTGCCAGCAGTAGGACTAGTTTCCACGAGCAGTACTTC. This codes for CASSRTSFHEQYF.

The V and J genes are TRBV18 and TRBJ1-2, with 7 bases that match TRBD1. The trim removed 4 bases at V and 5 bases at J, leaving 7 bases unmatched. The length of the CDR3 is 14 residues. Germline CDR1 reads KGHSH; CDR2 reads LQKENI. The CDR3 DNA is TGTGCCAGCTCACACCCCGGGACAGAGTATGGCTACACCTTC. Its translation is CASSHPGTEYGYTF.

The chain employs TRBV19 and TRBJ2-5; 14 bases line up with TRBD2. V lost 7 bases to trimming and J lost 1 base; unmatched junction nucleotides: 8. This CDR3 has 17 residues. CDR1 and CDR2 from the germline V gene are LNHDA and SQIVND (reference sequence). This CDR3 reads CASKMTSGGAFQETQYF. DNA for the CDR3: TGTGCCAGTAAGATGACTAGCGGGGGGGCCTTCCAAGAGACCCAGTACTTC.

The CDR3 DNA reads as TGTGCCAGTAGGAAAAAGGGACAGCAGAACACCGGGGAGCTGTTTTTT. This gives the protein CASRKKGQQNTGELFF. The chain links TRBV19 to TRBJ2-2, with 7 positions matching TRBD1. Per germline, CDR1 LNHDA and CDR2 SQIVND (reference sequence). This CDR3 comprises 16 residues. V shed 6 bases, J shed 1 base, and the junction held 8 bases outside the gene matches. The whole variable domain, filled in from reference TRBV19 and TRBJ2-2, reads DGGITQSPKYLFRKEGQNVTLSCEQNLNHDAMYWYRQDPGQGLRLIYYSQIVNDFQKGDIAEGYSVSREKKESFPLTVTSAQKNPTAFYLCASRKKGQQNTGELFFGEGSRLTVL.

The rearrangement uses TRBV5-1 and TRBJ2-2; TRBD2 matches at 12 bases. CDR3 length: 17 residues. CDR1 and CDR2 from the germline V gene are SGHRS and YFSETQ. V shed 4 bases, J shed 5 bases, and the junction held 9 bases outside the gene matches. Here the CDR3 reads CASSAQTSGRMTGELFF. The CDR3 bases are TGCGCCAGCAGCGCCCAAACTAGCGGGAGGATGACCGGGGAGCTGTTTTTT.

The chain employs TRBV3-1 (or the pseudogene TRBV3-2) and TRBJ2-7, with 10 nucleotides matching TRBD1. Losses at the gene ends were 3 bases for V and 4 bases for J; bases not matched to a gene: 6. This CDR3 has 15 amino acids. Germline V gives CDR1 LGHDT, CDR2 YNNKEL (reference sequence). CDR3 residues: CASSQRTGGGYEQYF. CDR3 bases: TGTGCCAGCAGCCAGAGGACAGGGGGAGGATACGAGCAGTACTTC.

The chain combines TRBV5-6 with TRBJ2-1; TRBD1 agrees at 7 bases. In germline, CDR1 is SGHDT, CDR2 YYEEEE. The CDR3 spans 14 residues. V lost 3 bases and J lost 4; bases outside the gene matches: 4. CDR3 coding DNA: TGTGCCAGCAGCTCAACAGGGGTATACAATGAGCAGTTCTTC. Protein product: CASSSTGVYNEQFF. Based on the CDR3 plus reference TRBV5-6 and TRBJ2-1, the full variable domain is DAGVTQSPTHLIKTRGQQVTLRCSPKSGHDTVSWYQQALGQGPQFIFQYYEEEERQRGNFPDRFSGHQFPNYSSELNVNALLLGDSALYLCASSSTGVYNEQFFGPGTRLTVL.

CDR3 sequence reads: CASSLYGQDYNQPQHF. The CDR3 DNA reads as TGTGCCAGCAGTTTATATGGACAGGATTATAATCAGCCCCAGCATTTT. The gene calls are TRBV28 and TRBJ1-5; 7 bases align to TRBD1. CDR3 length: 16 residues. Germline V gene lookup returns CDR1 MDHEN and CDR2 SYDVKM. Germline trimming cut 1 base from V and 4 bases from J; bases unmatched to any gene: 7.

The chain links TRBV18 to TRBJ1-4, with TRBD1 matching over 8 bases. V was clipped by 2 bases and J by 4 bases; unmatched bases: 3. CDR3 length equals 15 residues. The V gene's germline CDR1 is KGHSH and CDR2 LQKENI. Written as DNA, the CDR3 is TGTGCCAGCTCACCAGGACAGGGCGTTAATGAAAAACTGTTTTTT. It translates to CASSPGQGVNEKLFF.

This chain joins TRBV6-6 and TRBJ2-3; 7 bases align to TRBD2. Trimming took 2 bases from V and 4 from J; bases not matched to a gene: 3. This CDR3 spans 14 amino acids. Per the germline V gene, CDR1 is MNHNY and CDR2 is SVGAGI (reference sequence). The CDR3 protein is CASSYAGLADTQYF. The CDR3 nucleotides are TGTGCCAGCAGTTACGCAGGACTAGCAGATACGCAGTATTTT.

The chain joins TRBV28 to TRBJ1-4, with 8 bases matching TRBD1. The ends lost 4 bases at V and 7 bases at J; junction bases unmatched: 8. CDR1 and CDR2 (germline): MDHEN, SYDVKM. The CDR3 has 15 residues. For the CDR3, the DNA is TGTGCCAGCAGTTCGTTACAGGGGGGAGGTGAAAAACTGTTTTTT. Encoded protein: CASSSLQGGGEKLFF. Using reference TRBV28 and TRBJ1-4 for the parts outside the CDR3, the full variable domain is DVKVTQSSRYLVKRTGEKVFLECVQDMDHENMFWYRQDPGLGLRLIYFSYDVKMKEKGDIPEGYSVSREKKERFSLILESASTNQTSMYLCASSSLQGGGEKLFFGSGTQLSVL.

The count of this clone is one. This sequence joins TRBV29-1 and TRBJ2-2; 10 bases fit TRBD2. Germline CDR1 is SQVTM and CDR2 is ANQGSEA. V lost 4 bases, J lost 1 base, and 6 bases stayed unmatched. The CDR3 is made up of 16 amino acids. This CDR3 reads CSVGHRLAGNTGELFF. The CDR3 nucleotides are TGCAGCGTTGGCCACAGACTAGCGGGGAACACCGGGGAGCTGTTTTTT.

The chain couples TRBV3-1 (or the pseudogene TRBV3-2) to TRBJ1-3; TRBD1 is a possible D gene (5 bases). This CDR3 is 14 amino acids long. Trimming removed 1 base from V and 4 bases from J, with 8 bases in between. Germline V lookup: CDR1 LGHDT, CDR2 YNNKEL (reference sequence). The CDR3 loop is CASSQVSGGNTIYF. CDR3 sequence (DNA): TGTGCCAGCAGCCAAGTATCAGGGGGAAACACCATATATTTT.

The genes are TRBV15 and TRBJ2-2, with D hard to call. Between the trimmed V and J ends, which lost 6 bases and 1 base, there was a span of 9 bases. This CDR3 is 14 amino acids long. Per germline, CDR1 LNHNV and CDR2 YYDKDF (reference sequence). The DNA for the CDR3 is TGTGCCACCAGTTCCACGGGGAACACCGGGGAGCTGTTTTTT. Its translation: CATSSTGNTGELFF.

As DNA, the CDR3 is TGTGCCAGCCTCCAGCCGGGAACGGATCAGCCCCAGCATTTT. It is translated as CASLQPGTDQPQHF. V and J are TRBV28 and TRBJ1-5; D call uncertain. V lost 8 bases and J 5 bases, leaving 16 bases between the germline ends. The CDR3 is made up of 14 amino acids. Looked up from germline, CDR1 is MDHEN and CDR2 is SYDVKM.

This clone was recorded once. The V and J genes are TRBV7-2 and TRBJ2-7; no reliable D call. The CDR3 is 14 amino acids. V lost 4 bases to trimming and J lost 7 bases, with 17 bases between them. In germline, CDR1 is SGHTA, CDR2 FQGNSA. The CDR3 bases are TGTGCCAGCAGCTCCGACTCTTACCCCATTGAGCAGTACTTC. Protein: CASSSDSYPIEQYF.

The chain recombines TRBV20-1 with TRBJ1-1; a weak D match, TRBD1 (6 bases). Trimming pared 3 bases from V and 7 bases from J, leaving 6 bases between. Germline assignment: CDR1 DFQATT and CDR2 SNEGSKA (reference sequence). This CDR3 contains 10 residues. The CDR3 DNA sequence: TGCAGTGCTAGCAGGGGTGAAGCTTTCTTT. Amino acid sequence: CSASRGEAFF.

CDR3 DNA sequence: TGTGCCAGCAGCCAAGAAGGGGATGGCACCATATATTTT. Residues: CASSQEGDGTIYF. The rearrangement links TRBV3-1 (or the pseudogene TRBV3-2) to TRBJ1-3; D is perhaps TRBD1 (5 bases). Trimming removed 0 bases at V and 9 bases at J, with 9 bases between. From germline, CDR1 is LGHDT and CDR2 YNNKEL (reference sequence). CDR3 length: 13 amino acids.

J is TRBJ1-4 and V is TRBV7-9; no firm D call. Germline V gives CDR1 SEHNR, CDR2 FQNEAQ (reference sequence). With 0 bases removed from V and 5 bases from J, the gap between germline ends came to 10 bases. The CDR3 is made up of 15 amino acids. The CDR3 region has the DNA TGTGCCAGCAGCTTAGCTGGAGGAAGAAATGAAAAACTGTTTTTT. It specifies CASSLAGGRNEKLFF. The complete variable domain, with remaining parts taken from reference TRBV7-9 and TRBJ1-4, reads DTGVSQNPRHKITKRGQNVTFRCDPISEHNRLYWYRQTLGQGPEFLTYFQNEAQLEKSRLLSDRFSAERPKGSFSTLEIQRTEQGDSAMYLCASSLAGGRNEKLFFGSGTQLSVL.